What follows are 20 T cell receptor beta chains derived from one specimen sequenced in a study of naive and memory T cell subsets. Study observations and caveats: Especially in CD8 cells, naive repertoires contained a few larger clonotypes, possibly CD45RA-re-expressing memory cells.

Two oligonucleotides, mixed equimolar, formed the beta constant-region primer covering TRBC1 and TRBC2. The ligated cDNA underwent four PCR rounds using SP2 and nested alpha and beta constant-region primers. TCRdb analysed the UMI-ligation and nested PCR reads with MiXCR anew, one entry per CDR3 protein. The sample gives 140,000 to 150,000 distinct CDR3 sequences, roughly 20% of which show up once; 0.11% is in the top ten. These TCRs are of unknown antigen specificity. Sequencing input: naive CD4+ T cells from blood. The receptor set was obtained from a human donor in good health.

This clonotype was counted ten times or more. The chain uses TRBV7-8 and TRBJ2-1; 8 bases are a match to TRBD2. This CDR3 is 17 amino acids long. The germline CDR1 and CDR2 sequences are SGHVS and FQNEAQ. The J segment lost 6 bases and the V segment lost 5 bases, leaving 15 bases of the junction unmatched. The CDR3 nucleotides read TGTGCCAGCAGCATGAAACGAAGCGGGAGTAAGGCCAATGAGCAGTTCTTC. Its translation: CASSMKRSGSKANEQFF.

The V call is TRBV3-1, the J call TRBJ2-4; 10 bases fit TRBD2. Trimming at V came to 2 bases and at J to 3 bases, leaving 4 bases not matched to a gene. This CDR3 is built from 16 residues. Looked up from germline, CDR1 is LGHDT and CDR2 is YNNKEL (reference sequence). CDR3 bases: TGTGCCAGCAGCCAATTAGCGGGAGGCATCAAAAACATTCAGTACTTC. The encoded protein is CASSQLAGGIKNIQYF.

This rearrangement joins TRBV20-1 to TRBJ1-5, with D possibly matching TRBD1 (5 bases). V was pared by 1 base and J by 0 bases, with 10 bases between. Looked up from germline, CDR1 is DFQATT and CDR2 is SNEGSKA (reference sequence). The CDR3 runs to 15 residues. As DNA, the CDR3 is TGCAGTGCTAGAGGGGGCAGTTATAGCAATCAGCCCCAGCATTTT. Its protein is CSARGGSYSNQPQHF.

Only a few counts were recorded for this clonotype. The rearrangement links TRBV24-1 to TRBJ1-5; D is possibly TRBD1 (5 bases). Trimming removed 8 bases from V and 2 bases from J, with 9 bases in between. The germline V gene has CDR1 KGHDR and CDR2 SFDVKD. The CDR3 extends over 13 amino acids. CDR3 region: CATTGLGNQPQHF. The CDR3 DNA is TGTGCCACCACAGGGCTTGGCAATCAGCCCCAGCATTTT.

The rearrangement links TRBV19 to TRBJ2-1; a possible D gene is TRBD2 (5 bases). The V gene lost 1 base and the J gene lost 3 bases, with 10 bases spanning the gap. The CDR3 loop spans 15 amino acids. CDR1 is LNHDA and CDR2 is SQIVND in the germline V gene (reference sequence). The CDR3 DNA follows: TGTGCCAGTAGTATAGTCACTAGTCTCTACAATGAGCAGTTCTTC. It translates to CASSIVTSLYNEQFF.

V is TRBV6-2 or TRBV6-3 and J is TRBJ2-3, with D perhaps TRBD2 (6 bases). V dropped 5 bases and J dropped 1 base, with 13 bases sitting between them. The germline gives CDR1 MNHEY, CDR2 SVGEGT. This CDR3 is 15 amino acids long. The DNA for the CDR3 is TGTGCCAGCAGTGGGGGGTCCGGCGGCACAGATACGCAGTATTTT. It codes for CASSGGSGGTDTQYF.

This clonotype was detected many times. The CDR3 nucleotides are TGTGCCAGCCGCGACGACAGGGTATACAATGAGCAGTTCTTC. Amino acids: CASRDDRVYNEQFF. The chain carries TRBV6-2 or TRBV6-3 and TRBJ2-1, with 7 bases matching TRBD1. Trimming at V came to 8 bases and at J to 4 bases, leaving 8 bases not matched to a gene. The CDR3 has 14 residues. Germline CDR1 and CDR2: MNHEY and SVGEGT.

This clonotype was detected only a few times. The chain uses TRBV7-8 and TRBJ2-3, with TRBD1 as a possible D gene (5 bases). CDR1 is SGHVS and CDR2 is FQNEAQ in the germline V gene. The CDR3 contains 14 residues. V gave up 1 base and J gave up 4 bases, with 9 bases separating them. The CDR3 nucleotides read TGTGCCAGCAGCTTAGAGGGGATTTCAGATACGCAGTATTTT. Protein sequence: CASSLEGISDTQYF. The whole variable domain, remainder taken from reference TRBV7-8 and TRBJ2-3, is GAGVSQSPRYKVAKRGQDVALRCDPISGHVSLFWYQQALGQGPEFLTYFQNEAQLDKSGLPSDRFFAERPEGSVSTLKIQRTQQEDSAVYLCASSLEGISDTQYFGPGTRLTVL.

This clonotype was detected only a few times. The CDR3 reads CASSTVASYEQYF. The CDR3 coding sequence is TGTGCCAGTTCGACAGTAGCCTCCTACGAGCAGTACTTC. This chain links TRBV6-6 with TRBJ2-7; tentative D call: TRBD1 (5 bases). V was trimmed by 9 bases and J by 0 bases, leaving 12 bases between them. This CDR3 region has 13 residues. Germline V gene sequence: CDR1 MNHNY, CDR2 SVGAGI (reference sequence).

The chain has TRBV7-3 and TRBJ2-1; 9 nucleotides match TRBD2. Trimming at V came to 5 bases and at J to 7 bases, leaving 6 bases not matched to a gene. The CDR3 length is 14 residues. Germline CDR1 reads SGHTA; CDR2 reads FQGTGA. CDR3 in amino acids: CASSLGLAWNEQFF. Here the CDR3 DNA reads TGTGCCAGCAGCCTAGGACTAGCGTGGAATGAGCAGTTCTTC.

The chain uses TRBV24-1 and TRBJ2-1; D not resolved. Trimming shortened V by 10 bases and J by 2 bases, and 14 bases separated the two germline ends. This CDR3 has 14 residues. Germline CDR1 is KGHDR and CDR2 is SFDVKD. The CDR3 sequence is CATGRGGPYNEQFF. CDR3 coding DNA: TGTGCCACTGGTCGCGGTGGTCCCTACAATGAGCAGTTCTTC.

As concerns this clonotype: The germline gene is not matched at one end of the junction; a read error may be the cause. This rearrangement joins TRBV20-1 to TRBJ2-3, with 7 bases fitting TRBD1. The CDR3 extends over 11 amino acids. Germline assignment: CDR1 DFQATT and CDR2 SNEGSKA (reference sequence). The CDR3 region has the DNA TGCAGTGCTAGAGTGGGACAGTTGAGCCATTTT. Its translation: CSARVGQLSHF.

This clonotype was seen a few times. V usage is TRBV12-5 and J usage is TRBJ1-1; D remains ambiguous. The length of the CDR3 is 11 residues. V lost 2 bases and J 6 bases, leaving 4 bases between the germline ends. Per the germline V gene, CDR1 is LGHNT and CDR2 is FRNRAP. The CDR3 sequence: CASGLFPEAFF. The DNA of the CDR3 is TGTGCTAGTGGTTTGTTCCCTGAAGCTTTCTTT.

The V and J genes are TRBV6-6 and TRBJ2-1, with 9 bases aligning to TRBD2. The CDR3 loop spans 18 amino acids. The germline V gene has CDR1 MNHNY and CDR2 SVGAGI (reference sequence). With V trimmed by 9 bases and J by 2 bases, 17 bases remained unmatched. The CDR3 region has the DNA TGTGCCAGTCGTGTGGGGCGGGAGGGAGGTTTGGCCTACAATGAGCAGTTCTTC. Protein product: CASRVGREGGLAYNEQFF.

Ten or more counts support this clonotype. The chain links TRBV6-5 to TRBJ1-1; D may be TRBD1 (5 bases). CDR3 length: 12 residues. Trimming stripped 6 bases from V and 5 bases from J, with 10 bases between. Germline loops: CDR1 MNHEY, CDR2 SVGAGI. The CDR3 coding sequence is TGTGCCAGCAGCCCGGGGGGGACTGAAGCTTTCTTT. This gives the protein CASSPGGTEAFF.

This clonotype was counted at least ten times. The rearrangement joins TRBV18 to TRBJ1-1; perhaps TRBD1 as D (5 bases). CDR1 is KGHSH and CDR2 is LQKENI in the germline V gene. The CDR3 totals 15 residues. Trimming cost V 1 base and J 1 base, with 10 bases left between them. The chain's CDR3 is CASSPRGGRNTEAFF. The DNA for the CDR3 is TGTGCCAGCTCACCACGCGGGGGGAGGAACACTGAAGCTTTCTTT.

The chain carries TRBV20-1 and TRBJ2-1; 8 nucleotides line up with TRBD2. This CDR3 is 13 amino acids long. The J segment lost 5 bases and the V segment lost 6 bases, leaving 6 bases of the junction unmatched. In germline, CDR1 is DFQATT, CDR2 SNEGSKA (reference sequence). The CDR3 nucleotides read TGCAGTGCGGGCGGGAGGATAGACAATGAGCAGTTCTTC. Its protein is CSAGGRIDNEQFF.

In its sample, this clonotype was seen a few times. The chain is built from TRBV11-2 and TRBJ2-3; D is ambiguous. The CDR3 extends over 17 amino acids. V was cut by 1 base and J by 1 base, with 15 bases left in between. CDR1 is SGHAT and CDR2 is FQNNGV in the germline V gene. The CDR3 loop is CASSLVFTALGTDTQYF. In DNA form, the CDR3 reads TGTGCCAGCAGCTTAGTTTTCACGGCCCTCGGCACAGATACGCAGTATTTT.

For the CDR3, the DNA is TGTGCCAGCAGCCCTGCGGCTATTAGCACAGATACGCAGTATTTT. It encodes CASSPAAISTDTQYF. The V and J genes are TRBV7-9 and TRBJ2-3; D is undetermined. The CDR3 covers 15 residues. CDR1 SEHNR and CDR2 FQNEAQ come from the germline V gene (reference sequence). Trimming removed 5 bases from V and 0 bases from J, with 12 bases in between. Looking up the rest from reference TRBV7-9 and TRBJ2-3 gives the full variable domain: DTGVSQNPRHKITKRGQNVTFRCDPISEHNRLYWYRQTLGQGPEFLTYFQNEAQLEKSRLLSDRFSAERPKGSFSTLEIQRTEQGDSAMYLCASSPAAISTDTQYFGPGTRLTVL.

This clonotype was seen a handful of times. The CDR3 bases are TGTGCCAGCAGTTCCCCACTAGCGGGAATAGGGAACACCGGGGAGCTGTTTTTT. This sequence encodes CASSSPLAGIGNTGELFF. This chain connects TRBV6-6 to TRBJ2-2; 10 bases match TRBD2. The V segment lost 4 bases and the J segment 1 base; nucleotides outside the gene matches: 9. Germline CDR1 reads MNHNY; CDR2 reads SVGAGI (reference sequence). This CDR3 is built from 18 residues.